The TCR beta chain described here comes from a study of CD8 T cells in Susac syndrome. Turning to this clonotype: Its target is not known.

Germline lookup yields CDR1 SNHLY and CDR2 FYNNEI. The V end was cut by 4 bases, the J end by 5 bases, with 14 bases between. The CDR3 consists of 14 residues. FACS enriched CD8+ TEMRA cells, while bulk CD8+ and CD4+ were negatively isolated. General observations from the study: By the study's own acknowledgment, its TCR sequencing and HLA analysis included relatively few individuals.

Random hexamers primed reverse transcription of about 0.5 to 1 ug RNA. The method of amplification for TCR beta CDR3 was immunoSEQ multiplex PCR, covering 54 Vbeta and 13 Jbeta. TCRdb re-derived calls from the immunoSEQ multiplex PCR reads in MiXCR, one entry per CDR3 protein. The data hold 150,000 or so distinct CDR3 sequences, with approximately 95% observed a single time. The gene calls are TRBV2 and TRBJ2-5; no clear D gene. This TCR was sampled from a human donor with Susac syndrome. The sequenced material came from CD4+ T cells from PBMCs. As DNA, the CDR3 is TGTGCCAGCAGTGCGGATTCGGGTGGGGAGACCCAGTACTTC. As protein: CASSADSGGETQYF.